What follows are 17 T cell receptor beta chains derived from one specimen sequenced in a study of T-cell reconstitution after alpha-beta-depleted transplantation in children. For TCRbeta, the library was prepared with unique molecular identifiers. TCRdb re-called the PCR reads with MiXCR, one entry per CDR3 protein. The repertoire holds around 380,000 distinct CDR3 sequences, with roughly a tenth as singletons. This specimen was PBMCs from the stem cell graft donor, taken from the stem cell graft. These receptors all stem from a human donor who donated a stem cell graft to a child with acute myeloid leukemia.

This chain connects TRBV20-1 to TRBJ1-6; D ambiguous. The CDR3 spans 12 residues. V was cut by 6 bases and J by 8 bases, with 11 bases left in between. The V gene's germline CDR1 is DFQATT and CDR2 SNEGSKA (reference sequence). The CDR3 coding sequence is TGCAGTGCAAAGCGTAGGGATTCACCCCTCCACTTT. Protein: CSAKRRDSPLHF.

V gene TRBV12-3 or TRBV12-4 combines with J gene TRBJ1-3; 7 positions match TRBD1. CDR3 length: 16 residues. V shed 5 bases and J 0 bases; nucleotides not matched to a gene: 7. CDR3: CASSPRTGHSGNTIYF. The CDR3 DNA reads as TGTGCCAGCAGTCCTAGGACAGGACACTCTGGAAACACCATATATTTT.

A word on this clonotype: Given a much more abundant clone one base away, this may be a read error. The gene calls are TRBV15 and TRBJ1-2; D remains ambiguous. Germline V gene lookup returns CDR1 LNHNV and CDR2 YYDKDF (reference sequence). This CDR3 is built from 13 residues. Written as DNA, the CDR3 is TGTGCCACCAGCAGAGAGGGCGCGGGTGGCGACACCTTC. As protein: CATSREGAGGDTF.

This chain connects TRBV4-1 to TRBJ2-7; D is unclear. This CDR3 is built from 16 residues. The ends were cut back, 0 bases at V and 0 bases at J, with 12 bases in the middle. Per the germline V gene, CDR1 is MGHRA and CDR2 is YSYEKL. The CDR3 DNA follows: TGCGCCAGCAGCCAAGATCCGGTCCCCGGCTCCTACGAGCAGTACTTC. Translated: CASSQDPVPGSYEQYF.

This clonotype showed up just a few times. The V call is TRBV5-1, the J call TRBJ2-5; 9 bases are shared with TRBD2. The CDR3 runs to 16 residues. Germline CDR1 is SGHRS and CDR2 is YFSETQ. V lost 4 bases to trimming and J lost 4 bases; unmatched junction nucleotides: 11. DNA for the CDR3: TGCGCCAGCAGCCAGGGTGGCGGGGGGGCCACAGAGACCCAGTACTTC. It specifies CASSQGGGGATETQYF.

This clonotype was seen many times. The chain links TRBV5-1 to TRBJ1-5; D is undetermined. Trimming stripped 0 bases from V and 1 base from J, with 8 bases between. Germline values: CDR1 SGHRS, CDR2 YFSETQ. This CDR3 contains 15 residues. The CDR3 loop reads CASSLAGLSNQPQHF. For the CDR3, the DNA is TGCGCCAGCAGCTTGGCCGGTTTAAGCAATCAGCCCCAGCATTTT.

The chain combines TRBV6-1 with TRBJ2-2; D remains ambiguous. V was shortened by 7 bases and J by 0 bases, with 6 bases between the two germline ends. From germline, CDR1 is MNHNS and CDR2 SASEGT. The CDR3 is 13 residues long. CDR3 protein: CASMGTNTGELFF. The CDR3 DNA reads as TGTGCCAGCATGGGGACGAACACCGGGGAGCTGTTTTTT.

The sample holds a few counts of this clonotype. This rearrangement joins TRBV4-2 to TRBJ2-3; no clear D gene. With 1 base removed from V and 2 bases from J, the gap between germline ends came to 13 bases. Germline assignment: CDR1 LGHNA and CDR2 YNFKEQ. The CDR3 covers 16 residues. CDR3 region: CASSQGDPASTDTQYF. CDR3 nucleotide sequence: TGTGCCAGCAGCCAAGGCGACCCCGCCTCCACAGATACGCAGTATTTT.

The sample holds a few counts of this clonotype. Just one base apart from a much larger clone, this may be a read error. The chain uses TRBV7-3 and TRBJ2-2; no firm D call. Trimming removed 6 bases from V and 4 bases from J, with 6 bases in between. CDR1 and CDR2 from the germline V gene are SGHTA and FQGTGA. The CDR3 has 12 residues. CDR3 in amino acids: CASRLATGELFF. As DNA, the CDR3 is TGTGCCAGCAGATTAGCCACCGGGGAGCTGTTTTTT. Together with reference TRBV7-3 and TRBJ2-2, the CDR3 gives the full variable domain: GAGVSQTPSNKVTEKGKYVELRCDPISGHTALYWYRQSLGQGPEFLIYFQGTGAADDSGLPNDRFFAVRPEGSVSTLKIQRTERGDSAVYLCASRLATGELFFGEGSRLTVL.

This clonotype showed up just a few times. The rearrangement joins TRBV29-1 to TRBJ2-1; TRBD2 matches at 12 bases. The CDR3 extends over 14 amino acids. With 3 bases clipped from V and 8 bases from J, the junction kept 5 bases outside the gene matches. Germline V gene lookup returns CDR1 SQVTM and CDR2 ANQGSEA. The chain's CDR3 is CSVDSGLAGYEQFF. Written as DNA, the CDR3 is TGCAGCGTTGATTCGGGACTAGCGGGCTATGAGCAGTTCTTC.

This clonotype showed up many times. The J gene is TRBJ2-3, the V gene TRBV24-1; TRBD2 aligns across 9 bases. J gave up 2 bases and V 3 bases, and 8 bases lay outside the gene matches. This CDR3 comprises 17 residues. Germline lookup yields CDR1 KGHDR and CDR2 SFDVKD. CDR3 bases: TGTGCCACCAGTGATACAAGCGGGAGGTCAAACACAGATACGCAGTATTTT. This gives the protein CATSDTSGRSNTDTQYF.

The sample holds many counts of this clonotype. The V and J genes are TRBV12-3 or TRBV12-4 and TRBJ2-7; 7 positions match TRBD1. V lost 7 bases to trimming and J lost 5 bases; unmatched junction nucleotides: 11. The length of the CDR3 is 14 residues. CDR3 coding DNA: TGTGCCAGCAATAAGTACTACAGGGGCAACGAGCAGTACTTC. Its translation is CASNKYYRGNEQYF.

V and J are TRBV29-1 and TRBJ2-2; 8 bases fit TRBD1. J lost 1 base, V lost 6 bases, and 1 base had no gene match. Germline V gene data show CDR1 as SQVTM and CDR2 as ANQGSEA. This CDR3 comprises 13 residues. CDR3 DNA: TGCAGCGTCGGACAGGGGAACACCGGGGAGCTGTTTTTT. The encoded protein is CSVGQGNTGELFF.

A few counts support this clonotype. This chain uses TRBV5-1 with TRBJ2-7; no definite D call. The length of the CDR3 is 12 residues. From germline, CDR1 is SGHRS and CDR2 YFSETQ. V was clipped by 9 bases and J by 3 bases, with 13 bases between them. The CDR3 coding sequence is TGCGCCACCCCCAGTGATGACTACGAGCAGTACGTC. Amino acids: CATPSDDYEQYV.

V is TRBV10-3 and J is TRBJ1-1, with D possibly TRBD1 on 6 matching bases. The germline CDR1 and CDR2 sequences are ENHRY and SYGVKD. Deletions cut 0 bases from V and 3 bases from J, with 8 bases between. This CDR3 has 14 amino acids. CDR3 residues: CAISESNRDTEAFF. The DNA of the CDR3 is TGTGCCATCAGTGAGTCTAACAGGGACACTGAAGCTTTCTTT.

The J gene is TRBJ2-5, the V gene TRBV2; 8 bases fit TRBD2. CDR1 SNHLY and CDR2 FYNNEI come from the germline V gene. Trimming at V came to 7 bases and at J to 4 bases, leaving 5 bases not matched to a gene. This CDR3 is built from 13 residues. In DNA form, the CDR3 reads TGTGCCAGCATGGCGGGGGGCCTAGAGACCCAGTACTTC. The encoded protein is CASMAGGLETQYF.

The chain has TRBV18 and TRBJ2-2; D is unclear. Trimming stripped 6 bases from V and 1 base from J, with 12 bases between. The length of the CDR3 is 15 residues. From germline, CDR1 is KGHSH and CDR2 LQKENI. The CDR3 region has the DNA TGTGCCAGCTCTCCGGGCATCCTGAACACCGGGGAGCTGTTTTTT. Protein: CASSPGILNTGELFF. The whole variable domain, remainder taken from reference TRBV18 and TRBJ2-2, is NAGVMQNPRHLVRRRGQEARLRCSPMKGHSHVYWYRQLPEEGLKFMVYLQKENIIDESGMPKERFSAEFPKEGPSILRIQQVVRGDSAAYFCASSPGILNTGELFFGEGSRLTVL.